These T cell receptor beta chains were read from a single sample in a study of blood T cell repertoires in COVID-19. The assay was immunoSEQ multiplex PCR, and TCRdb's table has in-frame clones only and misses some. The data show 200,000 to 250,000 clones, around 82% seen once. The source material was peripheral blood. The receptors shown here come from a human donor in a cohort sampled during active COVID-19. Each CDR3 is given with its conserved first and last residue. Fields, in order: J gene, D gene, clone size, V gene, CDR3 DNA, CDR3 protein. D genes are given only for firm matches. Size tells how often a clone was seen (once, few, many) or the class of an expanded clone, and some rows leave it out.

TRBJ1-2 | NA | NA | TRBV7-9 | TGTGCCAGCAGCACCGGGTATGGCTACACCTTC | CASSTGYGYTF
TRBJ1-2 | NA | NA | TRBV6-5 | TGTGCCAGCACCACCGGTTTTCACCATGGCTACACCTTC | CASTTGFHHGYTF
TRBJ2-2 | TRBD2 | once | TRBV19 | TGTGCCAGTAGTATAGGACTAGCGGGAGACACCGGGGAGCTGTTTTTT | CASSIGLAGDTGELFF
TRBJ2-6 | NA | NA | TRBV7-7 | TGTGCTAGCAGCCCCTCGGTTAGGAGGACCCCCAAAAGCTCTGGGGCCAACGTCCTGACTTTC | CASSPSVRRTPKSSGANVLTF
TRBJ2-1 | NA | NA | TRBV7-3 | TGTGCCAGCAGCGCTAATATCCACAATGAGCAGTTCTTC | CASSANIHNEQFF
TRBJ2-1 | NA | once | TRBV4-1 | TGCGCCAGCAGCCAAGGGGTACGGGAGAACGGTCCATTGGGGCAGTTCTTC | CASSQGVRENGPLGQFF
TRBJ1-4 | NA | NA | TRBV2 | TGTGCCAGCAGGGACATCGGAGATGAAAAACTGTTTTTT | CASRDIGDEKLFF
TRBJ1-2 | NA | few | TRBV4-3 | TGCGCCAGCAGCCTCGGGGGGGCGGGAAATAACTATGGCTACACCTTC | CASSLGGAGNNYGYTF
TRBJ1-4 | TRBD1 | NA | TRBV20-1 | TGCAGTGCTAGTCGACAGGGTATTTATGAAAAACTGTTTTTT | CSASRQGIYEKLFF
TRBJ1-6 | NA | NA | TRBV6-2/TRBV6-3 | TGTGCCAGCAGTTACTCCCAGCGACAGGCGCCCAATTCACCCCTCCACTTT | CASSYSQRQAPNSPLHF
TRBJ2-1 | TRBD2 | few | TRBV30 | TGTGCCTGGAGCGACCTCCGGGGAGGGATGAGCCGGCCTGAGCAGTTCTTC | CAWSDLRGGMSRPEQFF
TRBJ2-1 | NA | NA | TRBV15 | TGTGCCACCAGCAGAGTAGGGAGCGAACTTCAGTTCTTC | CATSRVGSELQFF
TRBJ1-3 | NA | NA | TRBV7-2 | TGTGCCAGCAGCTTGGCAGGGAATGAGGCTGGAAACACCATATATTTT | CASSLAGNEAGNTIYF
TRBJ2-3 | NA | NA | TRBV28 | TGTGCCAGCAGTGTCCAGGGGATTAGCACAGATACGCAGTATTTT | CASSVQGISTDTQYF
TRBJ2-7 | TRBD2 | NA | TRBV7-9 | TGTGCCAGCAGCCAAAGCGGCGGGGGACACGAGCAGTACTTC | CASSQSGGGHEQYF
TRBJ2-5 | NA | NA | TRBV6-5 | TGTGCCAGCAGTTTGGACAGGGAGGGGGAGACCCAGTACTTC | CASSLDREGETQYF
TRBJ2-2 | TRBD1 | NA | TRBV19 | TGTGCCAGTAGTATCTCCAGGGGGCAGAGCGGGGAGCTGTTTTTT | CASSISRGQSGELFF
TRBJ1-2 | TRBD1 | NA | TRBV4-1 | TGCGCCAGCAGCCAAGATCTTTCGACAGGGATCGACTATGGCTACACCTTC | CASSQDLSTGIDYGYTF
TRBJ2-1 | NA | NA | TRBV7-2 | TGTGCCAGCAGCTTAGGGGACTTCCCTTACAATGAGCAGTTCTTC | CASSLGDFPYNEQFF
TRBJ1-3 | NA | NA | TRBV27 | TGTGCCAGCAGTTTATCGGGCCGAGGAAACACCATATATTTT | CASSLSGRGNTIYF
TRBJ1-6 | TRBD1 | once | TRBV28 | TGTGCCAGCACCGAACAGGGGAATGATTCACCCCTCCACTTT | CASTEQGNDSPLHF
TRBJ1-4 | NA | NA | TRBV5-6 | TGTGCCAGCAGCCCCACAGATAATGAAAAACTGTTTTTT | CASSPTDNEKLFF
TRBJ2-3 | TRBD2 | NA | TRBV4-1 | TGCGCCAGCAGCCCGCAACTAGCGGGGGGTACAGATACGCAGTATTTT | CASSPQLAGGTDTQYF
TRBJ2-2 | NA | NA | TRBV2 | TGTGCCAGCAGTGAGGAGCGGACCACCGGGGAGCTGTTTTTT | CASSEERTTGELFF
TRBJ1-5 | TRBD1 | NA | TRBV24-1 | TGTGCCACCAGTGACCGGACAGGGATTTCTGATCAGCCCCAGCATTTT | CATSDRTGISDQPQHF
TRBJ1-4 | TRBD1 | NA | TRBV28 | TGTGCCAGCAAACGAATCCGAATGGGGGACAGGTTGAAGAATGAAAAACTGTTTTTT | CASKRIRMGDRLKNEKLFF
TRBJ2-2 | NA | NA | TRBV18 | TGTGCCAGCTCACCAGCCATACAGGGGAACACCGGGGAGCTGTTTTTT | CASSPAIQGNTGELFF
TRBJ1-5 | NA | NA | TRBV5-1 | TGCGCCAGCAGCTTGGCCGGGGGGACTCAGCCCCAGCATTTT | CASSLAGGTQPQHF
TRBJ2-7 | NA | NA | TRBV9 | TGTGCCAGCAGCATATTAATTGACAAGCCCGAGCAGTACTTC | CASSILIDKPEQYF
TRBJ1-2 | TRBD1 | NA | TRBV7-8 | TGTGCCAGCAGCTTAGAGACAGGGGGTTTCTATGGCTACACCTTC | CASSLETGGFYGYTF
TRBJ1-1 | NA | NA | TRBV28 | TGTGCCAGCAGAACGGACAGTGGGAACACTGAAGCTTTCTTT | CASRTDSGNTEAFF
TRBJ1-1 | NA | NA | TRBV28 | TGTGCCAGCAGTCCCCGACTCCCGAAAGCTTTCTTT | CASSPRLPKAFF
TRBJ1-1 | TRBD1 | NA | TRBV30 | TGTGCCTGGAGGGGGCGGGTAGGGACAGCCGCGAACACTGAAGCTTTCTTT | CAWRGRVGTAANTEAFF
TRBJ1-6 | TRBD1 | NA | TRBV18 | TGTGCCAGCTCACCTGGGACAGGGTCTGGTAATTCACCCCTCCACTTT | CASSPGTGSGNSPLHF
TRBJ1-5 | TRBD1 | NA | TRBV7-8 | TGTGCCAGCAGCTTAAAAGTCACAGGGGTTGGAAGCAATCAGCCCCAGCATTTT | CASSLKVTGVGSNQPQHF
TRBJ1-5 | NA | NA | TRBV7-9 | TGTGCCAGCAGCCGTACAGGCGGCTATAGCAATCAGCCCCAGCATTTT | CASSRTGGYSNQPQHF
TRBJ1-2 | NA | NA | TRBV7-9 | TGTGCCAGCAGCGGGGGCCATCGGTGGGGCTACACCTTC | CASSGGHRWGYTF
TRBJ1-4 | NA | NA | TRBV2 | TGTGCCAGCAGTGATCTGAAAGCAATCGAAAAACTGTTTTTT | CASSDLKAIEKLFF
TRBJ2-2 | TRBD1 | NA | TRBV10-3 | TGTGCCATCAGTGATCAGGGGGCGCAGACCGGGGAGCTGTTTTTT | CAISDQGAQTGELFF
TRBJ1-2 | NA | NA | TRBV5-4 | TGTGCCAGCAGCTTGGCGGGGACAACAGTCTATGGCTACACCTTC | CASSLAGTTVYGYTF
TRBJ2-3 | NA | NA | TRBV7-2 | TGTGCCAGCAGCTTCGGAGGGAGAAGAGATACGCAGTATTTT | CASSFGGRRDTQYF
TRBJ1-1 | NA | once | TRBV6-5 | TGTGCCAGCAGTTCAAGAGGATTTTACACTGAAGCTTTCTTT | CASSSRGFYTEAFF
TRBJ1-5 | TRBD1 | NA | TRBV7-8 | TGTGCCAGCAGCCTAGACAGGGGGAATCAGCCCCAGCATTTT | CASSLDRGNQPQHF
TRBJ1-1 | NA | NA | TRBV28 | TGTGCCAGTCCGGACAGTACCTCTGAAGCTTTCTTT | CASPDSTSEAFF
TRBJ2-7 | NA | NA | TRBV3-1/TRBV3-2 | TGTGCCAGCAGCCTACAAGGGACTGATGGGCAGCAGTACTTC | CASSLQGTDGQQYF
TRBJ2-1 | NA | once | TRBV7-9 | TGTGCCAGCAGCTCCGTAGGAGGTGAGCAGTTCTTC | CASSSVGGEQFF